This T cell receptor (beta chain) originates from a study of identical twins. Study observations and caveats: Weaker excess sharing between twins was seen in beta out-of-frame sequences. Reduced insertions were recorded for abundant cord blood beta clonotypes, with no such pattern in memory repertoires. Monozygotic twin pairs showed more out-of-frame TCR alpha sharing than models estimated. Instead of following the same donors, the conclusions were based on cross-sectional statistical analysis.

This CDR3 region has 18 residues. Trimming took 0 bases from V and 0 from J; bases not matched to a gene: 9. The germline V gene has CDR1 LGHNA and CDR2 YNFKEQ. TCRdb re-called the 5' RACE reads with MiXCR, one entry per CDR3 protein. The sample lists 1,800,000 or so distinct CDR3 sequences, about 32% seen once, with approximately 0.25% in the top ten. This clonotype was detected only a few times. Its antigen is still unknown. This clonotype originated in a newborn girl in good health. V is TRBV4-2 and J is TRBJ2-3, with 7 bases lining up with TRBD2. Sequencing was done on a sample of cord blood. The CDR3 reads CASSQDLGGLPSTDTQYF. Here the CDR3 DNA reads TGTGCCAGCAGCCAAGATCTGGGGGGACTACCCAGCACAGATACGCAGTATTTT.